The 4 T cell receptor beta chains reported below all come from one sample, sequenced in a study of blood T cell repertoires in COVID-19. Only in-frame clones appear in the TCRdb table, and some are missing; sequencing was by immunoSEQ multiplex PCR. This sample has 250,000 to 400,000 clones, with under 90% found just once. The material sequenced was PBMCs or T cells enriched from blood (not recorded which). The receptors come from a man in his 60s who had recovered from COVID-19.

V usage is TRBV6-2 or TRBV6-3 and J usage is TRBJ2-7, with D maybe TRBD2 (5 bases). Germline-derived CDR1 and CDR2 are MNHEY and SVGEGT. There are 14 residues in the CDR3. V lost 2 bases, J lost 3 bases, and 11 bases lay in between. The DNA for the CDR3 is TGTGCCAGCAGTTACGGGTCGGGAAGCTACGAGCAGTACTTC. This encodes CASSYGSGSYEQYF.

V usage is TRBV6-5 and J usage is TRBJ1-1, with D unresolved. CDR3 length: 10 residues. The V gene lost 9 bases and the J gene lost 1 base, with 3 bases spanning the gap. Looked up from germline, CDR1 is MNHEY and CDR2 is SVGAGI. This CDR3 reads CASKNTEAFF. Here the CDR3 DNA reads TGTGCCAGTAAGAACACTGAAGCTTTCTTT.

V and J are TRBV28 and TRBJ2-7; TRBD1 is a possible D gene (5 bases). V was clipped by 8 bases and J by 7 bases, with 21 bases between them. The CDR3 is 14 residues long. From germline, CDR1 is MDHEN and CDR2 SYDVKM. The CDR3, as DNA: TGTGCCAGCTACCCAGGGCCCACCAGGGAAGAGCAGTACTTC. Its protein product is CASYPGPTREEQYF.

The V gene is TRBV27, the J gene TRBJ1-5; 7 bases map to TRBD1. The CDR3 has 15 residues. Germline V lookup: CDR1 MNHEY, CDR2 SMNVEV (reference sequence). Trimming at V came to 5 bases and at J to 0 bases, leaving 4 bases not matched to a gene. CDR3 DNA: TGTGCCAGCAGTGCCAGGGGGAATAGCAATCAGCCCCAGCATTTT. As protein: CASSARGNSNQPQHF.